This T cell receptor (beta chain) was profiled in a study of blood T cell repertoires in COVID-19. V shed 0 bases and J 3 bases; nucleotides not matched to a gene: 6. CDR1 is SGHAT, CDR2 FQNNGV, per germline. The CDR3 is 16 amino acids. Profiled with immunoSEQ multiplex PCR; TCRdb holds only in-frame clones, not every one. The top ten clones hold around 8.4% of a sample with about 200,000 clones, approximately 88% of them seen once. This receptor was taken from a woman aged 18-35 years who had recovered from COVID-19. The rearrangement uses TRBV11-2 and TRBJ1-2; the match to TRBD1 covers 8 bases. The sequenced sample was PBMCs or T cells enriched from blood (not recorded which). The DNA of the CDR3 is TGTGCCAGCAGCTTAGAGCCCCGGACAGGGCACTATGGCTACACCTTC. Protein: CASSLEPRTGHYGYTF. The variable domain in full, with the rest retrieved from reference TRBV11-2 and TRBJ1-2, is EAGVAQSPRYKIIEKRQSVAFWCNPISGHATLYWYQQILGQGPKLLIQFQNNGVVDDSQLPKDRFSAERLKGVDSTLKIQPAKLEDSAVYLCASSLEPRTGHYGYTFGSGTRLTVV.